Below, 12 T cell receptor beta chains from the same sample are listed, as sequenced in a study of breast tumors, draining lymph nodes, adjacent tissues. The lymph nodes were axillary draining lymph nodes from breast cancer patients. TCRdb used MiXCR to reprocess the multiplex PCR reads, holding one entry per CDR3 protein. The table records approximately 250,000 distinct CDR3 sequences, 30% to 35% of them present only once. The material sequenced was axillary lymph node tissue. All receptors come from a female donor with breast cancer. Some clones in this sample may be carry-over from other donors' samples.

This clonotype was observed at least ten times. The gene calls are TRBV10-3 and TRBJ2-7; tentative D call: TRBD1 (5 bases). The CDR3 consists of 15 residues. Trimming pared 6 bases from V and 0 bases from J, leaving 15 bases between. Germline values: CDR1 ENHRY, CDR2 SYGVKD. The CDR3 is CAISNGASSSYEQYF. CDR3 nucleotides: TGTGCCATCAGCAATGGGGCCTCTAGCTCCTACGAGCAGTACTTC.

This clonotype was recorded many times. CDR3 nucleotides: TGCAGTGCTAGAGTACCCATTGGTCACAATGAGCAGTTCTTC. Translated, it gives CSARVPIGHNEQFF. This chain links TRBV20-1 with TRBJ2-1; D not resolved. V lost 1 base and J 5 bases, leaving 12 bases between the germline ends. From germline, CDR1 is DFQATT and CDR2 SNEGSKA (reference sequence). The CDR3 loop spans 14 amino acids.

V and J are TRBV7-9 and TRBJ1-1; D is possibly TRBD1 (6 bases). From germline, CDR1 is SEHNR and CDR2 FQNEAQ (reference sequence). The CDR3 spans 12 residues. With 1 base removed from V and 10 bases from J, the gap between germline ends came to 10 bases. The CDR3 nucleotides read TGTGCCAGCAGCTTAGAGGGCAGGGGAGCTTTCTTT. Amino acids: CASSLEGRGAFF.

This clonotype was seen just once. The V and J genes are TRBV5-1 and TRBJ1-4; 12 bases map to TRBD1. Germline V gene sequence: CDR1 SGHRS, CDR2 YFSETQ. The CDR3 totals 15 residues. V shed 5 bases, J shed 8 bases, and the junction held 7 bases outside the gene matches. DNA for the CDR3: TGCGCCAGCAGACCCCTGGGACAGGGGGCCGAAAAACTGTTTTTT. This gives the protein CASRPLGQGAEKLFF.

A word on this clonotype: A much larger clone differs from this one at a single base, so this may be a read error. The chain carries TRBV7-9 and TRBJ2-1; 8 positions agree with TRBD2. CDR3 length: 15 residues. Germline CDR1 and CDR2: SEHNR and FQNEAQ (reference sequence). The CDR3 loop reads CASSFTGGPGNEQLF. The CDR3 DNA follows: TGTGCCAGCAGCTTCACGGGAGGGCCGGGGAATGAGCAGCTCTTC.

In this sample, this clonotype turned up a few times. V and J are TRBV20-1 and TRBJ2-4; D gene unclear. The germline V and J ends were trimmed by 0 bases and 5 bases, with 14 bases remaining between them. The CDR3 has 15 residues. CDR1 is DFQATT, CDR2 SNEGSKA, per germline (reference sequence). In DNA, the CDR3 is TGCAGTGCTAGAGACCGGGTCTTGGGCCAAAACATTCAGTACTTC. Its translation is CSARDRVLGQNIQYF.

The chain carries TRBV12-3 or TRBV12-4 and TRBJ1-2; 7 bases map to TRBD1. Unmatched junction bases numbered 14, after V lost 5 bases and J lost 5 bases. This CDR3 comprises 16 residues. CDR3 residues: CASSPPGDSYYYGYTF. The CDR3 DNA follows: TGTGCCAGCAGTCCACCGGGGGACAGTTACTATTATGGCTACACCTTC.

This clonotype was observed at least ten times. The rearrangement uses TRBV29-1 and TRBJ2-1; D is unresolved. Germline lookup yields CDR1 SQVTM and CDR2 ANQGSEA. The CDR3 is 12 residues long. Trimming shortened V by 8 bases and J by 4 bases, and 12 bases separated the two germline ends. CDR3 amino acids: CSSRIGYNEQFF. In DNA form, the CDR3 reads TGCAGCTCTCGCATCGGGTACAATGAGCAGTTCTTC.

This rearrangement joins TRBV24-1 to TRBJ2-3; D gene ambiguous. This CDR3 region has 9 residues. Germline V gene data show CDR1 as KGHDR and CDR2 as SFDVKD. V was shortened by 10 bases and J by 4 bases, with 2 bases between the two germline ends. CDR3 sequence (DNA): TGTGCCACAGCAGATACGCAGTATTTT. The encoded protein is CATADTQYF.

As regards this clonotype: Being one base from a much bigger clone, this may be a read error. A read error is likely, as this CDR3 ends without the conserved phenylalanine or tryptophan. The chain combines TRBV9 with TRBJ2-1; D not resolved. With 0 bases removed from V and 3 bases from J, the gap between germline ends came to 4 bases. The CDR3 is made up of 13 amino acids. Per the germline V gene, CDR1 is SGDLS and CDR2 is YYNGEE. CDR3 sequence (DNA): TGTGCCAGCAGCGTAGCGAGCTACAATGAGCAGTTCTCC. It is translated as CASSVASYNEQFS.

As regards this clonotype: A read error may be the cause here, since a much bigger clone is one base away. V gene TRBV11-3 combines with J gene TRBJ2-3, with TRBD2 identical over 7 bases. Losses at the gene ends were 1 base for V and 8 bases for J; bases not matched to a gene: 12. Germline CDR1 SGHNT, CDR2 YENEEA. This CDR3 has 16 residues. In DNA, the CDR3 is TGTGCCAGCAGCTTAGGTGGCGGGAGAGGGTCAGGTACGCAGTATTTT. This codes for CASSLGGGRGSGTQYF.

This clonotype appeared a single time. The chain combines TRBV12-3 or TRBV12-4 with TRBJ1-3; TRBD1 agrees at 9 bases. The CDR3 runs to 16 residues. J gave up 4 bases and V 3 bases, and 7 bases lay outside the gene matches. The CDR3: CASSFRDRVYGNTIYF. CDR3 in DNA: TGTGCCAGCAGTTTCCGGGACAGGGTTTACGGAAACACCATATATTTT.